The next 6 T cell receptor beta chains were all read from a single sample in a study of blood T cell repertoires in COVID-19. The assay was immunoSEQ multiplex PCR, and TCRdb's table has in-frame clones only and misses some. The sample contains a few hundred thousand clones, 88% of which appear only once. Sequencing input: peripheral blood. The origin of the receptors is a man aged 60 to 75 who had recovered from COVID-19.

The rearrangement links TRBV9 to TRBJ1-4; D not certain. V was shortened by 0 bases and J by 0 bases, with 15 bases between the two germline ends. The CDR3 consists of 18 residues. Germline V gene sequence: CDR1 SGDLS, CDR2 YYNGEE. Here the CDR3 DNA reads TGTGCCAGCAGCGTAGGAACACGGAGATTTGCAACTAATGAAAAACTGTTTTTT. The encoded protein is CASSVGTRRFATNEKLFF.

The chain uses TRBV13 and TRBJ1-1; D may be TRBD1 (5 bases). The V end lost 0 bases, the J end lost 4 bases, and 15 bases lay between the germline ends. Germline-derived CDR1 and CDR2 are PRHDT and FYEKMQ (reference sequence). There are 16 residues in the CDR3. This CDR3 is CASSLGLWGDGTEAFF. In DNA, the CDR3 is TGTGCCAGCAGCTTAGGCCTCTGGGGGGATGGCACTGAAGCTTTCTTT.

V is TRBV29-1 and J is TRBJ1-2; possibly TRBD1 for D (5 bases). This CDR3 comprises 13 residues. Germline-derived CDR1 and CDR2 are SQVTM and ANQGSEA. V lost 1 base to trimming and J lost 6 bases, with 12 bases between them. CDR3 coding DNA: TGCAGCGTTGAAGGGGGGGAGGGGAATGGCTACACCTTC. Amino acids: CSVEGGEGNGYTF. The full variable domain, in which reference TRBV29-1 and TRBJ1-2 provide the parts outside the CDR3, is SAVISQKPSRDICQRGTSLTIQCQVDSQVTMMFWYRQQPGQSLTLIATANQGSEATYESGFVIDKFPISRPNLTFSTLTVSNMSPEDSSIYLCSVEGGEGNGYTFGSGTRLTVV.

As for this clone: This sample also contains other DNA sequences that code for the same CDR3. The chain carries TRBV18 and TRBJ1-6, with D maybe TRBD1 (6 bases). The CDR3 sequence is 16 residues long. V lost 6 bases, J lost 0 bases, and 12 bases lay in between. Germline V gene sequence: CDR1 KGHSH, CDR2 LQKENI. The CDR3 loop reads CASSPTGSSYNSPLHF. In DNA form, the CDR3 reads TGTGCCAGCTCTCCAACAGGGAGCTCCTATAATTCACCCCTCCACTTT.

The chain is built from TRBV9 and TRBJ2-7, with 7 bases matching TRBD2. Germline assignment: CDR1 SGDLS and CDR2 YYNGEE. Germline trimming cut 0 bases from V and 5 bases from J; bases unmatched to any gene: 8. The CDR3 extends over 15 amino acids. CDR3: CASSVAGTRGNEQYF. DNA of the CDR3: TGTGCCAGCAGCGTAGCTGGTACGCGGGGGAACGAGCAGTACTTC.

The chain carries TRBV7-6 and TRBJ2-1; TRBD2 matches at 11 bases. This CDR3 has 18 amino acids. Unmatched junction bases numbered 13, after V lost 5 bases and J lost 4 bases. CDR1 is SGHVS and CDR2 is FNYEAQ in the germline V gene. The CDR3 bases are TGTGCCAGCAGCCTGGAAAGTCAACTAGCGGGGGCATACAATGAGCAGTTCTTC. Its protein is CASSLESQLAGAYNEQFF.